The 25 T cell receptor beta chains listed next were all sequenced from one sample in a study of T-cell reconstitution after alpha-beta-depleted transplantation in children. Construction of the TCRbeta library involved unique molecular identifiers. TCRdb reanalysed the PCR reads using MiXCR and keeps one entry per CDR3 protein. The sample holds 450,000 to 700,000 distinct CDR3 sequences, 25% to 30% seen once. Here the sequenced sample was PBMCs, taken before TCRalphabeta/CD19-depleted stem cell transplant. The receptor set was obtained from a boy in the first two years of life with Wiskott-Aldrich syndrome, due to receive a stem cell transplant.

This clonotype was seen a few times. The chain has TRBV5-4 and TRBJ2-1, with D possibly called TRBD1 or TRBD2 (5 bases each). CDR3 length equals 15 residues. Trimming took 4 bases from V and 1 from J, leaving 12 bases between them. The germline V gene has CDR1 SGHNT and CDR2 YYREEE (reference sequence). As DNA, the CDR3 is TGTGCCAGCAGCACATCCGGGGCTTCCTACAATGAGCAGTTCTTC. It specifies CASSTSGASYNEQFF.

This clonotype was seen a few times. Mismatch with germline at one junction end may stem from a read error. J is TRBJ1-4 and V is TRBV20-1, with D uncertain. The CDR3 is made up of 10 amino acids. Germline V gives CDR1 DFQATT, CDR2 SNEGSKA (reference sequence). The CDR3 coding sequence is TGCAGTGCTAGTGGTGGGCGGGCGGCTTTT. It yields the protein CSASGGRAAF.

V is TRBV18 and J is TRBJ2-3; 8 bases align to TRBD2. Trimming took 3 bases from V and 0 from J; bases not matched to a gene: 5. Germline CDR1 and CDR2: KGHSH and LQKENI. The CDR3 covers 16 residues. CDR3 amino acids: CASSPMASGSTDTQYF. The CDR3 coding sequence is TGTGCCAGCTCACCTATGGCTAGCGGGAGCACAGATACGCAGTATTTT.

The chain carries TRBV5-1 and TRBJ1-1; 9 bases map to TRBD1. The CDR3 runs to 15 residues. Looked up from germline, CDR1 is SGHRS and CDR2 is YFSETQ. The trim removed 4 bases at V and 4 bases at J, leaving 8 bases unmatched. CDR3 residues: CASSPQRTGATEAFF. CDR3 nucleotides: TGCGCCAGCAGCCCACAACGGACAGGGGCCACTGAAGCTTTCTTT. The full variable domain, completed using reference TRBV5-1 and TRBJ1-1, is KAGVTQTPRYLIKTRGQQVTLSCSPISGHRSVSWYQQTPGQGLQFLFEYFSETQRNKGNFPGRFSGRQFSNSRSEMNVSTLELGDSALYLCASSPQRTGATEAFFGQGTRLTVV.

This clonotype was seen a handful of times. The chain recombines TRBV19 with TRBJ2-1; 7 bases align to TRBD1. Trimming cost V 0 bases and J 0 bases; bases outside gene matches: 8. Germline V CDR1 and CDR2: LNHDA, SQIVND (reference sequence). The CDR3 loop spans 18 amino acids. The CDR3 protein is CASSIDPHRQGSYNEQFF. The CDR3 nucleotides are TGTGCCAGTAGTATAGACCCCCATCGACAGGGCTCCTACAATGAGCAGTTCTTC.

The chain employs TRBV7-6 and TRBJ2-3; a possible D gene is TRBD1 (5 bases). V dropped 0 bases and J dropped 1 base, with 8 bases sitting between them. Germline V lookup: CDR1 SGHVS, CDR2 FNYEAQ. The CDR3 totals 15 residues. The CDR3 DNA follows: TGTGCCAGCAGCTTAGCTCAGGGCCGCACAGATACGCAGTATTTT. Protein sequence: CASSLAQGRTDTQYF.

This clonotype showed up just a few times. The V and J genes are TRBV10-3 and TRBJ1-5, with D possibly being TRBD1 (5 bases). The V end lost 4 bases, the J end lost 4 bases, and 14 bases lay between the germline ends. CDR1 is ENHRY, CDR2 SYGVKD, per germline. The CDR3 covers 15 residues. CDR3 nucleotide sequence: TGTGCCATCAGTGCCAGCGACAGTGGTAATCAGCCCCAGCATTTT. This sequence encodes CAISASDSGNQPQHF.

V is TRBV20-1 and J is TRBJ1-6; D remains ambiguous. The V gene's germline CDR1 is DFQATT and CDR2 SNEGSKA (reference sequence). V lost 0 bases and J 14 bases, leaving 17 bases between the germline ends. The CDR3 spans 14 residues. CDR3: CSARDGRSAGALHF. The CDR3 coding sequence is TGCAGTGCTAGAGATGGGCGGTCCGCTGGGGCCCTCCACTTT.

This clonotype was recorded a few times. The chain carries TRBV14 and TRBJ2-1, with a tentative D call TRBD2 (6 bases). The CDR3 loop spans 15 amino acids. Germline-derived CDR1 and CDR2 are SGHDN and FVKESK. V shed 6 bases and J shed 3 bases, with 15 bases lying between them. The CDR3 sequence is CASRGPGTRYNEQFF. DNA for the CDR3: TGTGCCAGCAGAGGACCGGGGACTCGCTACAATGAGCAGTTCTTC.

This clonotype was detected a few times. The V gene is TRBV5-1, the J gene TRBJ1-1; D is perhaps TRBD1 (5 bases). This CDR3 contains 12 residues. V gave up 5 bases and J gave up 1 base, with 6 bases separating them. CDR1 is SGHRS and CDR2 is YFSETQ in the germline V gene. The CDR3 DNA reads as TGCGCCAGCAGGACAGAGAACACTGAAGCTTTCTTT. It specifies CASRTENTEAFF.

The chain combines TRBV20-1 with TRBJ2-7; no reliable D call. The CDR3 contains 15 residues. V lost 4 bases, J lost 6 bases, and 22 bases lay in between. Germline-derived CDR1 and CDR2 are DFQATT and SNEGSKA (reference sequence). CDR3: CSANPEHTLWAEQYF. Written as DNA, the CDR3 is TGCAGTGCTAACCCCGAGCACACCCTTTGGGCCGAGCAGTACTTC.

The CDR3 nucleotides read TGTGCCAGCAGTCAGGGGCGTGGGGCTCTCACAGATACGCAGTATTTT. This gives the protein CASSQGRGALTDTQYF. The genes are TRBV12-3 or TRBV12-4 and TRBJ2-3; possibly TRBD1 for D (6 bases). The ends were cut back, 5 bases at V and 2 bases at J, with 17 bases in the middle. CDR3 length: 16 amino acids.

The chain carries TRBV28 and TRBJ2-3; TRBD2 is a possible D gene (6 bases). The germline CDR1 and CDR2 sequences are MDHEN and SYDVKM. The V end was cut by 3 bases, the J end by 0 bases, with 22 bases between. CDR3 length: 19 amino acids. CDR3 loop: CASSLGRGNYRPSTDTQYF. The CDR3 bases are TGTGCCAGCAGTTTGGGGCGCGGGAATTATAGGCCCAGCACAGATACGCAGTATTTT.

The chain is built from TRBV10-1 and TRBJ2-5, with 13 nucleotides matching TRBD2. Looked up from germline, CDR1 is WNHNN and CDR2 is SYGVQD (reference sequence). With V trimmed by 4 bases and J by 5 bases, 7 bases remained unmatched. This CDR3 comprises 16 residues. CDR3 nucleotides: TGCGCCAGCAGTGGAACAGGACTAGCGGGAGTGGAGACCCAGTACTTC. Translated: CASSGTGLAGVETQYF.

This chain connects TRBV9 to TRBJ2-5; unclear D gene. CDR1 SGDLS and CDR2 YYNGEE come from the germline V gene. Deletions cut 3 bases from V and 5 bases from J, with 14 bases between. The CDR3 loop spans 14 amino acids. CDR3 DNA: TGTGCCAGCAGCGACGCTCCAAAAAAGGAGACCCAGTACTTC. Encoded protein: CASSDAPKKETQYF.

J is TRBJ2-7 and V is TRBV4-1, with TRBD1 as a possible D gene (6 bases). V was clipped by 1 base and J by 4 bases, with 11 bases between them. From germline, CDR1 is MGHRA and CDR2 YSYEKL. There are 14 residues in the CDR3. The CDR3: CASSQGIDRYEQYF. CDR3 DNA sequence: TGCGCCAGCAGCCAAGGTATCGACAGGTACGAGCAGTACTTC.

This clonotype was counted only a few times. This sequence joins TRBV12-3 or TRBV12-4 and TRBJ1-1, with D unclear. CDR3 length: 14 amino acids. V was pared by 5 bases and J by 3 bases, with 13 bases between. CDR3: CASSLGRLDTEAFF. As DNA, the CDR3 is TGTGCCAGCAGTCTAGGACGGTTGGACACTGAAGCTTTCTTT.

Only a few counts were recorded for this clonotype. The chain has TRBV4-1 and TRBJ2-1, with D unresolved. This CDR3 has 13 residues. The V and J ends lost 2 bases and 7 bases respectively, with 9 bases between them. Germline V lookup: CDR1 MGHRA, CDR2 YSYEKL. The CDR3 region has the DNA TGCGCCAGCAGCCAATATCCGGGTAATGAGCAGTTCTTC. Its protein is CASSQYPGNEQFF.

There are a few counts of this clonotype. The gene calls are TRBV7-2 and TRBJ2-7; D tentatively fits TRBD1 or TRBD2 (5 bases each). V lost 5 bases and J lost 2, with 22 bases in between. CDR3 length equals 17 residues. Germline V CDR1 and CDR2: SGHTA, FQGNSA. The CDR3 DNA reads as TGTGCCAGCAGCCCTATCCTCCCGGGTCGGGGCCCCTACGAGCAGTACTTC. It encodes CASSPILPGRGPYEQYF.

The CDR3, as DNA: TGTGCCAGCAGCAAATACGACAGAAACAACGTCCTGACTTTC. It codes for CASSKYDRNNVLTF. V and J are TRBV21-1 and TRBJ2-6; the table names TRBD1, a call not compared with the DNA. TRBV21-1 is a recognized pseudogene. The CDR3 has 14 amino acids.

This sequence joins TRBV29-1 and TRBJ2-3, with D perhaps TRBD1 or TRBD2 (5 bases each). The CDR3 is 15 residues long. Germline values: CDR1 SQVTM, CDR2 ANQGSEA. V was pared by 7 bases and J by 0 bases, with 17 bases between. DNA for the CDR3: TGCAGCGCCAGAGTCGGGACCGTAAGCACAGATACGCAGTATTTT. Protein product: CSARVGTVSTDTQYF.

This clonotype was recorded a few times. The chain carries TRBV28 and TRBJ2-3; TRBD1 is a possible D gene (6 bases). Trimming shortened V by 2 bases and J by 6 bases, and 27 bases separated the two germline ends. The CDR3 covers 19 residues. Per the germline V gene, CDR1 is MDHEN and CDR2 is SYDVKM. In nucleotides, the CDR3 is TGTGCCAGCAGTTTAATCGAGAGGGGGAAAGGGCAGAAAAGGGATACGCAGTATTTT. Translating it yields CASSLIERGKGQKRDTQYF.

This clonotype was picked up many times. The chain joins TRBV5-1 to TRBJ2-2; D ambiguous. This CDR3 spans 14 amino acids. Germline lookup yields CDR1 SGHRS and CDR2 YFSETQ. With 2 bases removed from V and 0 bases from J, the gap between germline ends came to 5 bases. The CDR3 is CASSLLSNTGELFF. CDR3 DNA: TGCGCCAGCAGCTTACTGTCGAACACCGGGGAGCTGTTTTTT.

The chain carries TRBV20-1 and TRBJ2-5, with D unresolved. The ends were cut back, 3 bases at V and 5 bases at J, with 16 bases in the middle. The length of the CDR3 is 14 residues. The germline gives CDR1 DFQATT, CDR2 SNEGSKA (reference sequence). The CDR3 region has the DNA TGCAGTGCTAGCGATCTAGTGGTCGCCGAGACCCAGTACTTC. It translates to CSASDLVVAETQYF.

This clonotype was seen more than once but under ten times. This sequence joins TRBV11-2 and TRBJ2-2, with 9 bases fitting TRBD1. Germline values: CDR1 SGHAT, CDR2 FQNNGV. Germline trimming cut 5 bases from V and 5 bases from J; bases unmatched to any gene: 9. CDR3 size: 16 residues. CDR3 residues: CASSPPGQGMTGELFF. The CDR3 bases are TGTGCCAGCAGCCCTCCCGGACAGGGGATGACCGGGGAGCTGTTTTTT.